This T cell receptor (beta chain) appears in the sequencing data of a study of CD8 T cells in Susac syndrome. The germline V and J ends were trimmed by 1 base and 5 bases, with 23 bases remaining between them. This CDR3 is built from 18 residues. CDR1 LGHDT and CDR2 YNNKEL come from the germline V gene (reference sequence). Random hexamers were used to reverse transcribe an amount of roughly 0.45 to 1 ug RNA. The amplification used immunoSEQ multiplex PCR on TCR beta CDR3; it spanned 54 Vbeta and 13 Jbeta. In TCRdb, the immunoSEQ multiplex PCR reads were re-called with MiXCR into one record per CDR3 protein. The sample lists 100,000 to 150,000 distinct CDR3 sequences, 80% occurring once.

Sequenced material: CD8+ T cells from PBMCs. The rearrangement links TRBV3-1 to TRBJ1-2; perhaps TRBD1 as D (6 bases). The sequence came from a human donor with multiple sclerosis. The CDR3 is CASSQGVDSPYFGYGYTF. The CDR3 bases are TGTGCCAGCAGCCAAGGGGTGGACAGTCCCTATTTCGGGTATGGCTACACCTTC. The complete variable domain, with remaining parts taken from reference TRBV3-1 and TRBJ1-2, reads DTAVSQTPKYLVTQMGNDKSIKCEQNLGHDTMYWYKQDSKKFLKIMFSYNNKELIINETVPNRFSPKSPDKAHLNLHINSLELGDSAVYFCASSQGVDSPYFGYGYTFGSGTRLTVV.